These 8 T cell receptor beta chains came from one sample sequenced in a study of T cell responses to AZD1222 COVID-19 vaccine. This table comes from immunoSEQ multiplex PCR, and its TCRdb copy is limited to in-frame clones, with some not included. Here the sample spans 150,000 to 200,000 clones, under 95% being singletons. The material was peripheral blood, obtained on day 0 of AZD1222 vaccination. All receptors come from an adult in good health.

The CDR3 sequence is CASRERSGGVTDTQYF. The CDR3 coding sequence is TGTGCCAGCAGGGAACGGAGCGGGGGTGTGACAGATACGCAGTATTTT. This chain connects TRBV2 to TRBJ2-3; TRBD2 matches 8 bases. CDR3 size: 16 residues. Germline trimming cut 6 bases from V and 3 bases from J; bases unmatched to any gene: 11. Germline V lookup: CDR1 SNHLY, CDR2 FYNNEI.

CDR3 DNA sequence: TGTGCCAGCAGCCAAGAACCCTGGAGCTCCTACGAGCAGTACTTC. It codes for CASSQEPWSSYEQYF. The chain uses TRBV4-2 and TRBJ2-7; D ambiguous. Trimming took 0 bases from V and 0 from J, leaving 9 bases between them. This CDR3 is 15 amino acids long. In germline, CDR1 is LGHNA, CDR2 YNFKEQ.

The chain has TRBV14 and TRBJ1-2, with 8 bases matching TRBD1. The CDR3 has 16 residues. Germline CDR1 reads SGHDN; CDR2 reads FVKESK. The V segment lost 1 base and the J segment 5 bases; nucleotides outside the gene matches: 9. The chain's CDR3 is CASSQGGTGKRYGYTF. The CDR3 region has the DNA TGTGCCAGCAGCCAAGGCGGGACAGGTAAGCGGTATGGCTACACCTTC.

CDR3 protein: CASSPDGAEQYF. The CDR3 region has the DNA TGTGCCAGCTCACCGGACGGGGCCGAGCAGTACTTC. The chain combines TRBV18 with TRBJ2-7, with D perhaps matching TRBD1 or TRBD2 (5 bases each). Germline V gene data show CDR1 as KGHSH and CDR2 as LQKENI. This CDR3 contains 12 residues. V was shortened by 3 bases and J by 6 bases, with 9 bases between the two germline ends.

The rearrangement links TRBV6-2 or TRBV6-3 to TRBJ2-7; no clear D. The length of the CDR3 is 15 residues. V was cut by 5 bases and J by 2 bases, with 16 bases left in between. Germline CDR1 reads MNHEY; CDR2 reads SVGEGT. The CDR3 DNA sequence: TGTGCCAGCAGTCCCCTGCACGGGCCCGCCTACGAGCAGTACTTC. Its translation: CASSPLHGPAYEQYF.

The V and J genes are TRBV3-1 (or the pseudogene TRBV3-2) and TRBJ1-3, with D perhaps matching TRBD1 (5 bases). V gave up 4 bases and J gave up 2 bases, with 9 bases separating them. The germline CDR1 and CDR2 sequences are LGHDT and YNNKEL (reference sequence). The CDR3 covers 14 residues. As DNA, the CDR3 is TGTGCCAGCAGCCGGGGGGGAGCTGGAAACACCATATATTTT. It is translated as CASSRGGAGNTIYF.

The chain carries TRBV7-6 and TRBJ2-7; 9 nucleotides align to TRBD2. This CDR3 is 15 amino acids long. Looked up from germline, CDR1 is SGHVS and CDR2 is FNYEAQ. V was pared by 1 base and J by 3 bases, with 4 bases of the junction left unmatched. CDR3 sequence (DNA): TGTGCCAGCAGCTTAGTAGCGGGGGATTTCTACGAGCAGTACTTC. Its translation is CASSLVAGDFYEQYF.

The chain uses TRBV7-6 and TRBJ2-5; TRBD2 aligns across 8 bases. The trim removed 1 base at V and 2 bases at J, leaving 6 bases unmatched. In germline, CDR1 is SGHVS, CDR2 FNYEAQ. There are 16 residues in the CDR3. As DNA, the CDR3 is TGTGCCAGCAGCTTAGAAGGGCTAGCGGGTCAAGAGACCCAGTACTTC. This encodes CASSLEGLAGQETQYF. The whole variable domain, filled in from reference TRBV7-6 and TRBJ2-5, reads GAGVSQSPRYKVTKRGQDVALRCDPISGHVSLYWYRQALGQGPEFLTYFNYEAQQDKSGLPNDRFSAERPEGSISTLTIQRTEQRDSAMYRCASSLEGLAGQETQYFGPGTRLLVL.